The rows below give T cell receptor beta chains drawn from one sample of a study of blood T cell repertoires in COVID-19. The repertoire was sequenced with immunoSEQ multiplex PCR; TCRdb's copy has only in-frame clones and lacks some. The table has roughly 200,000 clones, approximately 83% seen once. Sequencing was carried out using peripheral blood. All receptors come from a woman in her thirties or forties with COVID-19, enrolled during active disease. Each CDR3 is given without its conserved first and last residue. The size field is filled for only some rows; it gives once, few, many or a size class.

size: NA
J: TRBJ2-7
V: TRBV5-4
CDR3: ASSFRSSGDGEQY

size: few
J: TRBJ2-5
V: TRBV7-7
CDR3: ASSAPGGQTQY

size: NA
J: TRBJ1-4
V: TRBV29-1
CDR3: SVKRQLNEKLF

size: NA
J: TRBJ1-3
V: TRBV6-2/TRBV6-3
CDR3: ASSTQGPKGNTIY

size: once
J: TRBJ1-2
V: TRBV5-8
CDR3: ASSLGRTSYGYT

size: NA
J: TRBJ2-1
V: TRBV7-3
CDR3: ASSPRLGSGSHEQF

size: NA
J: TRBJ2-7
V: TRBV6-5
CDR3: ASSSPGQSYEQY

size: once
J: TRBJ2-1
V: TRBV5-5
CDR3: ASTSGQSSYNEQF

size: NA
J: TRBJ1-6
V: TRBV6-5
CDR3: ASSYLGGSYNSPLH

size: NA
J: TRBJ2-1
V: TRBV7-8
CDR3: ASRDRGQTYNEQF

size: once
J: TRBJ1-2
V: TRBV7-9
CDR3: ASRPPGDMYGYT

size: NA
J: TRBJ2-2
V: TRBV10-1
CDR3: ASSRGTGSGELF

size: NA
J: TRBJ2-1
V: TRBV9
CDR3: ASSLGTGSYNEQF

size: NA
J: TRBJ1-5
V: TRBV2
CDR3: ASSDDRVGQPQH

size: NA
J: TRBJ2-2
V: TRBV5-5
CDR3: ASSSIPSEGTGELF

size: once
J: TRBJ1-2
V: TRBV7-8
CDR3: ASSARFGGYT

size: NA
J: TRBJ1-2
V: TRBV19
CDR3: ASSRERDGYT

size: NA
J: TRBJ2-7
V: TRBV7-2
CDR3: ASSLGGGTHPSYEQY

size: NA
J: TRBJ2-3
V: TRBV11-2
CDR3: ASSLGGGLTDTQY

size: NA
J: TRBJ1-5
V: TRBV2
CDR3: ASSEWGGPKHQPQH

size: NA
J: TRBJ2-7
V: TRBV7-9
CDR3: ASSPTVPYEQY

size: once
J: TRBJ2-7
V: TRBV9
CDR3: ASSVGTGKIQQY

size: NA
J: TRBJ2-5
V: TRBV5-1
CDR3: ASSFRQGLETQY

size: NA
J: TRBJ2-5
V: TRBV3-1/TRBV3-2
CDR3: ASNRGGETQY

size: NA
J: TRBJ1-5
V: TRBV6-5
CDR3: ASRMTGRNQPQH

size: NA
J: TRBJ1-2
V: TRBV6-5
CDR3: ASSYTEVGSYGYT